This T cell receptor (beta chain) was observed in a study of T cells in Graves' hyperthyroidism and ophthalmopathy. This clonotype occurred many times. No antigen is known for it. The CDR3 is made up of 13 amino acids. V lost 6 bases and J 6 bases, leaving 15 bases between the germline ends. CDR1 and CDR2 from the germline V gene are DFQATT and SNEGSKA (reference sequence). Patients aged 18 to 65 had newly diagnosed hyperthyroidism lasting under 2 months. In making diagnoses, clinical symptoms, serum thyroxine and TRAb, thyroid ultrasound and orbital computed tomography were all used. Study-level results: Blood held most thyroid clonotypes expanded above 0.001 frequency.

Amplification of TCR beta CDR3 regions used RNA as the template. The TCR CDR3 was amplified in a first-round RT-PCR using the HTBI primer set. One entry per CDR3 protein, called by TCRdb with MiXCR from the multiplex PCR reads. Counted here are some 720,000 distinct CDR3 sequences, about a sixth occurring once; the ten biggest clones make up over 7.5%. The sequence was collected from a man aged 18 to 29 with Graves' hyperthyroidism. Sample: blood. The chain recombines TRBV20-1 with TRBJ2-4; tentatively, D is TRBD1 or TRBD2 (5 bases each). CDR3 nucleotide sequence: TGCAGTGCAGAGGGGTCCCCAGGAAACATTCAGTACTTC. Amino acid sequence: CSAEGSPGNIQYF.